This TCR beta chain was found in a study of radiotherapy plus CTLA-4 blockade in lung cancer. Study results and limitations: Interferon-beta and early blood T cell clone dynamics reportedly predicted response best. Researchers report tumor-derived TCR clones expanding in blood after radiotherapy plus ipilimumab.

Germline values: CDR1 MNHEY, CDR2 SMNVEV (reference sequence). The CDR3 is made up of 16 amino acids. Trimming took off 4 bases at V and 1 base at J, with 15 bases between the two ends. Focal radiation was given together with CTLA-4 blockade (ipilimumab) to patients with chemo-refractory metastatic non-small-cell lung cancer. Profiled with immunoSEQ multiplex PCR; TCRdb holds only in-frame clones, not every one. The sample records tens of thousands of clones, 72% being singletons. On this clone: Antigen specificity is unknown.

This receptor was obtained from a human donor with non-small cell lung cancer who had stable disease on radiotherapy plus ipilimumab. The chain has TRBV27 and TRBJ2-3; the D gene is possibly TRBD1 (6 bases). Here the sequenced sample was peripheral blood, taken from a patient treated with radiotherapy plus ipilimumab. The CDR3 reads CASSSLGQRGTDTQYF. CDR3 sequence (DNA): TGTGCCAGCAGTTCCCTTGGACAGCGAGGCACAGATACGCAGTATTTT.